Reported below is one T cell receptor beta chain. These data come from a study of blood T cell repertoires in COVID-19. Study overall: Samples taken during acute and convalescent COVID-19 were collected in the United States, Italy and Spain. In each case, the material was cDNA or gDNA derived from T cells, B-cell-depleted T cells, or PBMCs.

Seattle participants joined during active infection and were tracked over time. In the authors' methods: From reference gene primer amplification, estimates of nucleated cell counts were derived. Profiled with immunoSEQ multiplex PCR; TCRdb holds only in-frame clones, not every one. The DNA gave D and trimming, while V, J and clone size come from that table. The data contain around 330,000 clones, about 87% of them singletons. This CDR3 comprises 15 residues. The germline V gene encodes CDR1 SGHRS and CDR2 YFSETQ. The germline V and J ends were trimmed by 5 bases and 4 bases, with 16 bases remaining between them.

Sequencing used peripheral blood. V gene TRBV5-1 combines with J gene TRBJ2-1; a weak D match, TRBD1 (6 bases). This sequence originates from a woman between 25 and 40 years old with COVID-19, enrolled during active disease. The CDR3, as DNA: TGCGCCAGCAGTGTCAGGGGCCAAGGGTACAATGAGCAGTTCTTC. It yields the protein CASSVRGQGYNEQFF. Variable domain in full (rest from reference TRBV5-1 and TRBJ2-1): KAGVTQTPRYLIKTRGQQVTLSCSPISGHRSVSWYQQTPGQGLQFLFEYFSETQRNKGNFPGRFSGRQFSNSRSEMNVSTLELGDSALYLCASSVRGQGYNEQFFGPGTRLTVL.